Sequencing of this T cell receptor (beta chain) was carried out in a study of shared clonotypes between healthy human individuals. About the research overall: Donor ages ranged 18 to 49 years: a couple of women, three men.

In the naive CD8 group, cells lacked CD45RO and were positively selected for CCR7, so terminally differentiated effector memory CD45RA+ cells were left out. This clone turned up a few times. Antigen: not known. This CDR3 is 13 amino acids long. The ends lost 5 bases at V and 3 bases at J; junction bases unmatched: 3. Germline values: CDR1 SGHVS, CDR2 FNYEAQ. Whole-study findings and limits: Rarefaction analysis demonstrated incomplete sorted-subset sequencing notwithstanding large depth.

Measured with immunoSEQ multiplex PCR; TCRdb has only the in-frame clones, and not every one. The repertoire holds millions of clones, roughly 91% seen once, with more than 1.5% in the top ten. The chain links TRBV7-6 to TRBJ1-1, with TRBD1 matching 7 bases. Material: naive CD8+ T cells from PBMCs. This receptor was obtained from a man aged 18 to 30 in good health. Some clones in this sample may be carry-over from other donors' samples. As DNA, the CDR3 is TGTGCCAGCAGCAAGGGACAGCACACTGAAGCTTTCTTT. This codes for CASSKGQHTEAFF.